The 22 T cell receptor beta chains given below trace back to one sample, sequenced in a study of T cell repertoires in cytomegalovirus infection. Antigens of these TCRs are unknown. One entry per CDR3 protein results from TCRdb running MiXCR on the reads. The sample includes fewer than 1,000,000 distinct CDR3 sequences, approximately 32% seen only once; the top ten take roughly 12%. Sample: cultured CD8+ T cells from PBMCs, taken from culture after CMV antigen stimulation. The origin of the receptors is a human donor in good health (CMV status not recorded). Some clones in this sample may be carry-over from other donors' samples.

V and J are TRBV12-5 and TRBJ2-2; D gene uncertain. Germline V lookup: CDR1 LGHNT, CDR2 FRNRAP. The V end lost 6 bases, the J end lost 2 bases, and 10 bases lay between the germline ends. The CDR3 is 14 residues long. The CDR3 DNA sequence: TGTGCTAGTGGGGGAAGGGAAAACACCGGGGAGCTGTTTTTT. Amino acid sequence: CASGGRENTGELFF.

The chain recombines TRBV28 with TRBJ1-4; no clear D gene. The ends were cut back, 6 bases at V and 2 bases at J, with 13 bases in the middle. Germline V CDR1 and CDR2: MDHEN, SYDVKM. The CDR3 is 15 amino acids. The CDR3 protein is CASSRAWATNEKLFF. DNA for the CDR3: TGTGCCAGCAGCCGCGCTTGGGCCACTAATGAAAAACTGTTTTTT.

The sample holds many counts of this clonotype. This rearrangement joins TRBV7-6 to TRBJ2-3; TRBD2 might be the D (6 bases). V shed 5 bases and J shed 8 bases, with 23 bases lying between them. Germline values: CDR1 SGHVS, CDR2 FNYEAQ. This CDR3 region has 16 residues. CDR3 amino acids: CASSLLGLGVDGTQYF. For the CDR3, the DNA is TGTGCCAGCAGCCTACTGGGACTGGGCGTAGATGGTACGCAGTATTTT.

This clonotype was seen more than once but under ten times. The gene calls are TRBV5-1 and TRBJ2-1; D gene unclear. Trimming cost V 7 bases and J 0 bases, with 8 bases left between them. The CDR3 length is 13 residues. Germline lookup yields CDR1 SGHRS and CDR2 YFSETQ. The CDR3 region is CASVASSYNEQFF. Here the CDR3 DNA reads TGCGCCAGCGTGGCAAGCTCCTACAATGAGCAGTTCTTC. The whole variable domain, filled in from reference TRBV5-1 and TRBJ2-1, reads KAGVTQTPRYLIKTRGQQVTLSCSPISGHRSVSWYQQTPGQGLQFLFEYFSETQRNKGNFPGRFSGRQFSNSRSEMNVSTLELGDSALYLCASVASSYNEQFFGPGTRLTVL.

The CDR3 protein is CASSQDPETNYGYTF. The CDR3 nucleotides are TGCGCCAGCAGCCAAGATCCCGAAACTAACTATGGCTACACCTTC. The chain couples TRBV4-1 to TRBJ1-2; D unclear. Trimming stripped 0 bases from V and 0 bases from J, with 8 bases between. CDR1 MGHRA and CDR2 YSYEKL come from the germline V gene. This CDR3 region has 15 residues.

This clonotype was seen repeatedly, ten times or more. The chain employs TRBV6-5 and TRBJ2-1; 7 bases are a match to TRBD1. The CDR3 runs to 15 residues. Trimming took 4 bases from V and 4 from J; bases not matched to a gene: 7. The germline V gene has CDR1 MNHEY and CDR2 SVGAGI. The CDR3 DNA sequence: TGTGCCAGCAGTTTCCCAGGGGGAAAGTACAATGAGCAGTTCTTC. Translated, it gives CASSFPGGKYNEQFF.

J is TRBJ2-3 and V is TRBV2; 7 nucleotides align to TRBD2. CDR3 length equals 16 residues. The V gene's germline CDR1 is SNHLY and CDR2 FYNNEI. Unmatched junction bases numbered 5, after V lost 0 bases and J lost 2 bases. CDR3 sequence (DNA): TGTGCCAGCAGTGAAGCCGGACTAGTCGACACAGATACGCAGTATTTT. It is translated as CASSEAGLVDTDTQYF.

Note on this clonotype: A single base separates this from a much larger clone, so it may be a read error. CDR3 DNA sequence: TGTGCCAGCAGGGACAGGGGGGCCTACAATGAGCAGTTCTTC. Translation gives CASRDRGAYNEQFF. V is TRBV6-5 and J is TRBJ2-1, with 10 bases aligning to TRBD1. The V and J ends lost 6 bases and 2 bases, in that order; junction bases with no gene match: 1. The CDR3 totals 14 residues. Germline CDR1 and CDR2: MNHEY and SVGAGI.

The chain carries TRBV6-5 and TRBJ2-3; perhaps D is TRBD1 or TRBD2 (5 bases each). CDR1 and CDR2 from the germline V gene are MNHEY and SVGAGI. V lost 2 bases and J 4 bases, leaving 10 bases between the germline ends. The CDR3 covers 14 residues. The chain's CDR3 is CASSYMGTPDTQYF. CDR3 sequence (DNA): TGTGCCAGCAGTTACATGGGGACCCCAGATACGCAGTATTTT.

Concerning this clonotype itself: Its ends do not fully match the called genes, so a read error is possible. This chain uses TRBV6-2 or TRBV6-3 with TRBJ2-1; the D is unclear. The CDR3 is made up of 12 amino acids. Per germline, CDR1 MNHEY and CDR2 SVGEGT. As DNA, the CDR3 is TGTGCCAGCAGTTACTCAAAAAATGAGCGGTTCTTC. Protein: CASSYSKNERFF.

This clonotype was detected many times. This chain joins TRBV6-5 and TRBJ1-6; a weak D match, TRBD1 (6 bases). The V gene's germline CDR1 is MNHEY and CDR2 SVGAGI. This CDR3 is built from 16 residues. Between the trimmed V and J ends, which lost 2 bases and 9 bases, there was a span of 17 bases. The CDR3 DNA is TGTGCCAGCAGTTACGGGGCAGGGGCTTGGGGTTCACCCCTCCACTTT. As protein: CASSYGAGAWGSPLHF.

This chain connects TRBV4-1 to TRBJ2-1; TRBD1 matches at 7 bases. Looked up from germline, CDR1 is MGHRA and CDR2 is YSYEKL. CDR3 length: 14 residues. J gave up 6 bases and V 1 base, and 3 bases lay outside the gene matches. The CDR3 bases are TGCGCCAGCAGCCAAGGGGACAGTTTCAATGAGCAGTTCTTC. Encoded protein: CASSQGDSFNEQFF.

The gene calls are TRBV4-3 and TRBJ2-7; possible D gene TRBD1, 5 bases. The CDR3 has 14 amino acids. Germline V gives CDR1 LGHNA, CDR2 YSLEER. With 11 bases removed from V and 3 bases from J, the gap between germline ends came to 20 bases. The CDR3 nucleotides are TGCGCCGAATCTTCTCCAGGGAAGGGCTACGAGCAGTACGTC. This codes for CAESSPGKGYEQYV.

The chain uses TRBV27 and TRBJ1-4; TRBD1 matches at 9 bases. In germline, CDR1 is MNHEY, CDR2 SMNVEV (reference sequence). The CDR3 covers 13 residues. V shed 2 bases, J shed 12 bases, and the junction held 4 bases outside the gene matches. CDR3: CASSLGDRAELFF. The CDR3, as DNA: TGTGCCAGCAGTTTAGGGGACAGGGCGGAACTGTTTTTT.

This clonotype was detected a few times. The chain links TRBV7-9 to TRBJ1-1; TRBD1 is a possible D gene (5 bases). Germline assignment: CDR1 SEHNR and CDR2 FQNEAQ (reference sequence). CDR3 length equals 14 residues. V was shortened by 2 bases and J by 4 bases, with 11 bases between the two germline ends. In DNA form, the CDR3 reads TGTGCCAGCAGCTTAAATCAGGGAGGCACTGAAGCTTTCTTT. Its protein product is CASSLNQGGTEAFF. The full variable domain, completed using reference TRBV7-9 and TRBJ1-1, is DTGVSQNPRHKITKRGQNVTFRCDPISEHNRLYWYRQTLGQGPEFLTYFQNEAQLEKSRLLSDRFSAERPKGSFSTLEIQRTEQGDSAMYLCASSLNQGGTEAFFGQGTRLTVV.

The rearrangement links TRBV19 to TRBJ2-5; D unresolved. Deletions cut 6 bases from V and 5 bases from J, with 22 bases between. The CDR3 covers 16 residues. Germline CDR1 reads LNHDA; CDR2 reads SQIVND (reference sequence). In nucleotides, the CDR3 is TGTGCCAGTAGCGAGACAAGGGTAAAGAGCGAGGAGACCCAGTACTTC. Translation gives CASSETRVKSEETQYF. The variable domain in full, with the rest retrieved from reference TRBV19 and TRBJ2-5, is DGGITQSPKYLFRKEGQNVTLSCEQNLNHDAMYWYRQDPGQGLRLIYYSQIVNDFQKGDIAEGYSVSREKKESFPLTVTSAQKNPTAFYLCASSETRVKSEETQYFGPGTRLLVL.

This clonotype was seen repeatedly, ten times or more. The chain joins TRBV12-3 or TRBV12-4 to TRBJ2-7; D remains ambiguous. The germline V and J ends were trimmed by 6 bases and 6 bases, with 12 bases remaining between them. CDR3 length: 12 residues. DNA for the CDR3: TGTGCCAGCAGCCTCGGACGGTTCGAGCAGTACTTC. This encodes CASSLGRFEQYF.

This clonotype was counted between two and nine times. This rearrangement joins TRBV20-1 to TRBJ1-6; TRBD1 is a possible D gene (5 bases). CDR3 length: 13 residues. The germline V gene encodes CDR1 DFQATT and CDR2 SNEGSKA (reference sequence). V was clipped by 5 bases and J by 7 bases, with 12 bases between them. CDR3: CSADRDPNSPLHF. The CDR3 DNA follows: TGCAGTGCTGACCGGGACCCAAATTCACCCCTCCACTTT.

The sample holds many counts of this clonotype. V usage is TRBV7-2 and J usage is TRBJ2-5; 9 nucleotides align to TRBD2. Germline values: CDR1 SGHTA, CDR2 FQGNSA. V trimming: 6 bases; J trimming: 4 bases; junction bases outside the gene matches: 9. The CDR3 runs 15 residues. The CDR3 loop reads CASSPRASGVETQYF. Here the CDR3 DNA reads TGTGCCAGCAGTCCCAGGGCTAGCGGGGTAGAGACCCAGTACTTC.

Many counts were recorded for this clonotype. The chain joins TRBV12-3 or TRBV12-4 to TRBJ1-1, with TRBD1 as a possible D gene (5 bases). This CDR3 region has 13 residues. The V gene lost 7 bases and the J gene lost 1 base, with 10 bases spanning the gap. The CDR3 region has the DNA TGTGCCAGCACCCCTGGGGCGAACACTGAAGCTTTCTTT. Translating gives CASTPGANTEAFF.

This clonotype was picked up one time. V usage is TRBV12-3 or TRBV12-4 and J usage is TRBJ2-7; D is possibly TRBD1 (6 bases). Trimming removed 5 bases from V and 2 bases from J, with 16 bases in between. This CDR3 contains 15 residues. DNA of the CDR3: TGTGCCAGCAGTCCCCCAGGGGCCCTCCCCTACGAGCAGTACTTC. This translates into CASSPPGALPYEQYF.

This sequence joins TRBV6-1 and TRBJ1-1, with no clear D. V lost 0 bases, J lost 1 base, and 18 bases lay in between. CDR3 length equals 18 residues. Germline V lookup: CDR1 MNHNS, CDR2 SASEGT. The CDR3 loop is CASSEAPSVFPSNTEAFF. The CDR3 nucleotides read TGTGCCAGCAGTGAAGCCCCCTCGGTTTTTCCCTCGAACACTGAAGCTTTCTTT.